This passage covers 10 T cell receptor beta chains from one sample sequenced in a study of cytomegalovirus exposure and HLA in healthy donors (dated by TCRdb to 2017 to 2019). Library prep was done by the immunoSEQ multiplex PCR assay. The multiplex PCR relied on a mix of 60 forward primers for TCR Vbeta segments and 13 reverse primers for TCR Jbeta segments. TCRdb obtained this table from immuneACCESS and retained in-frame rearrangements with V and J assigned. These tables miss some clones; where compared with another copy, unresolved V genes account for less than half of the shortfall, and the remainder is unexplained. Recorded for this sample are about 160,000 clones; approximately 80% of them occurred a single time. 7% to 9% of the sample is held by the ten biggest clonotypes. The sequencing sample was made of PBMCs. All receptors derive from a male donor in good health and CMV-seropositive.

The gene calls are TRBV6-1 and TRBJ2-1, with D perhaps matching TRBD1 (6 bases). CDR3 length: 14 residues. Per the germline V gene, CDR1 is MNHNS and CDR2 is SASEGT. Trimming took 5 bases from V and 2 from J, leaving 10 bases between them. The CDR3 coding sequence is TGTGCCAGCAGTCTCACAGGGCCCTACAATGAGCAGTTCTTC. This gives the protein CASSLTGPYNEQFF.

For this clone: Other DNA sequences of this sample code for an identical CDR3. The chain employs TRBV6-5 and TRBJ1-6; 10 bases are shared with TRBD1. Germline CDR1 MNHEY, CDR2 SVGAGI. V shed 2 bases and J 8 bases; nucleotides not matched to a gene: 3. The CDR3 is made up of 15 amino acids. CDR3: CASSYVGTGDSPLHF. CDR3 sequence (DNA): TGTGCCAGCAGTTACGTCGGGACAGGGGATTCACCCCTCCACTTT.

The chain joins TRBV5-4 to TRBJ2-3, with a tentative D call TRBD1 (5 bases). Trimming pared 5 bases from V and 4 bases from J, leaving 11 bases between. This CDR3 has 13 residues. Germline V gene sequence: CDR1 SGHNT, CDR2 YYREEE (reference sequence). The CDR3 region has the DNA TGTGCCAGCAGTTATATGGGGCCAGATACGCAGTATTTT. It is translated as CASSYMGPDTQYF. The entire variable domain, with the rest obtained from reference TRBV5-4 and TRBJ2-3, is as follows: ETGVTQSPTHLIKTRGQQVTLRCSSQSGHNTVSWYQQALGQGPQFIFQYYREEENGRGNFPPRFSGLQFPNYSSELNVNALELDDSALYLCASSYMGPDTQYFGPGTRLTVL.

The CDR3 DNA reads TGTGCCAGCAGCGTGGGGACAGGGAGTGGAAACACCATATATTTT. It codes for CASSVGTGSGNTIYF. This chain links TRBV7-2 with TRBJ1-3, with TRBD1 identical over 9 bases. The V gene's germline CDR1 is SGHTA and CDR2 FQGNSA. Germline trimming cut 5 bases from V and 3 bases from J; bases unmatched to any gene: 5. This CDR3 has 15 residues.

CDR3 in amino acids: CASSYEGRGTQYF. CDR3 DNA: TGTGCCAGCAGTTACGAGGGCCGGGGGACCCAGTACTTC. The rearrangement joins TRBV6-5 to TRBJ2-5; the D gene is possibly TRBD2 (5 bases). The CDR3 has 13 amino acids. Germline V gene sequence: CDR1 MNHEY, CDR2 SVGAGI. V was shortened by 2 bases and J by 7 bases, with 11 bases between the two germline ends.

The genes are TRBV2 and TRBJ2-1; 7 bases agree with TRBD2. Unmatched junction bases numbered 6, after V lost 8 bases and J lost 5 bases. The CDR3 runs 13 residues. The V gene's germline CDR1 is SNHLY and CDR2 FYNNEI. CDR3 DNA sequence: TGTGCCAGCTTGGGGGGGGGTAACAATGAGCAGTTCTTC. It encodes CASLGGGNNEQFF.

This clone has more than one count but fewer than ten. The chain combines TRBV2 with TRBJ1-1; D is unresolved. The V end lost 6 bases, the J end lost 6 bases, and 5 bases lay between the germline ends. The length of the CDR3 is 10 residues. Per germline, CDR1 SNHLY and CDR2 FYNNEI. CDR3 bases: TGTGCCAGCAGCCGGGCTGAAGCTTTCTTT. Residues: CASSRAEAFF.

The gene calls are TRBV7-9 and TRBJ2-4; 9 bases agree with TRBD1. Germline V gives CDR1 SEHNR, CDR2 FQNEAQ (reference sequence). The CDR3 sequence is 14 residues long. The V segment lost 4 bases and the J segment 6 bases; nucleotides outside the gene matches: 4. For the CDR3, the DNA is TGTGCCAGCAGCTCGGTGGGACAGGGAAACATTCAGTACTTC. It encodes CASSSVGQGNIQYF.

The rearrangement links TRBV4-3 to TRBJ2-1; TRBD2 aligns across 8 bases. Germline CDR1 is LGHNA and CDR2 is YSLEER. The CDR3 runs 17 residues. The junction had 6 bases not matched to a gene; V was cut back by 0 bases and J by 2 bases. CDR3 region: CASSQEWLAGTYNEQFF. The CDR3 bases are TGCGCCAGCAGCCAAGAATGGCTAGCGGGTACCTACAATGAGCAGTTCTTC.

The chain uses TRBV7-9 and TRBJ1-4, with TRBD1 matching over 8 bases. CDR3 size: 18 residues. Germline values: CDR1 SEHNR, CDR2 FQNEAQ (reference sequence). The V and J ends lost 2 bases and 2 bases, in that order; junction bases with no gene match: 10. As DNA, the CDR3 is TGTGCCAGCAGCTTACTGCAGGGGGCGATTTTGACTAATGAAAAACTGTTTTTT. It translates to CASSLLQGAILTNEKLFF.